The rows below give T cell receptor beta chains drawn from one sample of a study of response to subunit inactivated influenza vaccine. TCRdb used MiXCR to reprocess the RT-PCR reads, holding one entry per CDR3 protein. In the table there are 500,000 to 600,000 distinct CDR3 sequences, 12% of which are singletons. The material sequenced was PBMCs from blood, taken on the day of vaccination. These receptors all stem from a man aged 50 or older who received an inactivated influenza vaccine. Each CDR3 is given with its conserved first and last residue. D genes are given only for firm matches. Clone size is not always given. Where it is, it says once, few, many or a class for expanded clones.

NA	NA	TRBV12-3/TRBV12-4	14	TRBJ2-2	CATGYGEYTGELFF	TGTGCCACCGGATATGGGGAGTACACCGGGGAGCTGTTTTTT
many	NA	TRBV20-1	14	TRBJ2-6	CSARDEPGANVLTF	TGCAGTGCTAGAGATGAGCCCGGGGCCAACGTCCTGACTTTC
many	NA	TRBV4-2	14	TRBJ2-7	CASSQEGSSYEQYF	TGTGCCAGCAGCCAAGAAGGGAGCTCCTACGAGCAGTACTTC
few	TRBD2	TRBV29-1	15	TRBJ2-2	CSVSWTSGYTGELFF	TGCAGCGTATCGTGGACTAGCGGATACACCGGGGAGCTGTTTTTT
NA	TRBD2	TRBV18	16	TRBJ2-7	CASSPKAGGKSYEQYF	TGTGCCAGCTCACCAAAAGCGGGGGGAAAATCCTACGAGCAGTACTTC
few	TRBD2	TRBV5-6	18	TRBJ2-3	CASSLIALAGGPWDTQYF	TGTGCCAGCAGCTTGATTGCTCTAGCGGGGGGGCCCTGGGATACGCAGTATTTT
NA	TRBD1	TRBV15	14	TRBJ1-5	CATSLGGGLQPQHF	TGTGCCACCAGCTTGGGAGGGGGCCTTCAGCCCCAGCATTTT
NA	TRBD2	TRBV6-2/TRBV6-3	18	TRBJ2-1	CASKQGLAGAPIYNEQFF	TGTGCCAGCAAACAGGGACTAGCGGGAGCGCCGATCTACAATGAGCAGTTCTTC
NA	TRBD1	TRBV27	14	TRBJ1-2	CASSPRTGSYGYTF	TGTGCCAGCAGTCCAAGGACAGGTTCCTATGGCTACACCTTC
NA	TRBD1	TRBV12-3/TRBV12-4	20	TRBJ1-5	CASSSPRGQGARRRNQPQHF	TGTGCCAGCAGTTCCCCCCGCGGACAGGGGGCTCGACGTCGCAATCAGCCCCAGCATTTT
NA	NA	TRBV4-3	13	TRBJ2-5	CASSQEIRETQYF	TGCGCCAGCAGCCAAGAAATCAGAGAGACCCAGTACTTC
NA	NA	TRBV5-1	14	TRBJ1-5	CASSLDWGNQPQHF	TGCGCCAGCAGCTTGGATTGGGGCAATCAGCCCCAGCATTTT
NA	NA	TRBV11-2	15	TRBJ2-1	CASSLDRLVGNEQFF	TGTGCCAGCAGCTTAGATAGATTAGTGGGTAATGAGCAGTTCTTC
many	TRBD1	TRBV4-1	15	TRBJ1-1	CASSRKKTGDTEAFF	TGCGCCAGCAGCCGAAAGAAAACAGGGGACACTGAAGCTTTCTTT
NA	NA	TRBV5-6	13	TRBJ2-4	CASSLARENIQYF	TGTGCCAGCAGCTTGGCCAGGGAAAACATTCAGTACTTC
few	NA	TRBV5-1	17	TRBJ1-6	CASSLEGFLSYNSPLHF	TGCGCCAGCAGCTTGGAGGGGTTCCTTTCCTATAATTCACCCCTCCACTTT
NA	NA	TRBV30	15	TRBJ2-2	CAWSYRTGRGGELFF	TGTGCCTGGAGCTATAGGACCGGCCGTGGCGGGGAGCTGTTTTTT
NA	TRBD1	TRBV28	12	TRBJ2-7	CASSLTGNKQYF	TGTGCCAGCAGTCTGACAGGGAACAAGCAGTACTTC
many	NA	TRBV4-2	15	TRBJ1-4	CASSQEPRENEKLFF	TGTGCCAGCAGCCAAGAACCCAGGGAGAATGAAAAACTGTTTTTT